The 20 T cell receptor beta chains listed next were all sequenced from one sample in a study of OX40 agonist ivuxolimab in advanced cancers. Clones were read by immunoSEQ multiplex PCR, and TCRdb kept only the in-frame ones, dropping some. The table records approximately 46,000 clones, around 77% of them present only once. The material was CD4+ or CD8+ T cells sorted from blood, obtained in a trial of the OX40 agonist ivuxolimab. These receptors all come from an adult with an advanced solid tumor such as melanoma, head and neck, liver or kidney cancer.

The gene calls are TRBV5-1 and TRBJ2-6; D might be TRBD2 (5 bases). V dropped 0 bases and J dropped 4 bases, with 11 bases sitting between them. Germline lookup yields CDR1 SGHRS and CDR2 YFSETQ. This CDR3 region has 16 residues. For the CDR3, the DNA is TGCGCCAGCAGCTTGGGAGGGTTCGAGGGGGCCAACGTCCTGACTTTC. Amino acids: CASSLGGFEGANVLTF.

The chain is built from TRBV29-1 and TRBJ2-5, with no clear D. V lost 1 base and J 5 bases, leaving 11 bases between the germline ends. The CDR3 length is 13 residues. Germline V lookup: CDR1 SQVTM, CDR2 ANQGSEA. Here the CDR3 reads CSVEGREWETQYF. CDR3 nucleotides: TGCAGCGTTGAAGGTCGCGAGTGGGAGACCCAGTACTTC.

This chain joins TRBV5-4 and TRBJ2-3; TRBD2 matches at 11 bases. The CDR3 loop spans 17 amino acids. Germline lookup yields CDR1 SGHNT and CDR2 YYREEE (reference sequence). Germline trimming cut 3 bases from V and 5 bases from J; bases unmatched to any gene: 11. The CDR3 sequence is CASSSLTSGAHLDTQYF. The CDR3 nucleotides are TGTGCCAGCAGCTCCTTGACTAGCGGGGCGCACTTAGATACGCAGTATTTT. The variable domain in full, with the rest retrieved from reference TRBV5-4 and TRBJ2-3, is ETGVTQSPTHLIKTRGQQVTLRCSSQSGHNTVSWYQQALGQGPQFIFQYYREEENGRGNFPPRFSGLQFPNYSSELNVNALELDDSALYLCASSSLTSGAHLDTQYFGPGTRLTVL.

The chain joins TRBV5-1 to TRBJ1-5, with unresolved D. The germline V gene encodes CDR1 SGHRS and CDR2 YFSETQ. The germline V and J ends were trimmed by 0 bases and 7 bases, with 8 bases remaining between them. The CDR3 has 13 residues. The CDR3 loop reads CASSLATDQPQHF. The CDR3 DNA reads TGCGCCAGCAGCTTGGCGACGGACCAGCCCCAGCATTTT.

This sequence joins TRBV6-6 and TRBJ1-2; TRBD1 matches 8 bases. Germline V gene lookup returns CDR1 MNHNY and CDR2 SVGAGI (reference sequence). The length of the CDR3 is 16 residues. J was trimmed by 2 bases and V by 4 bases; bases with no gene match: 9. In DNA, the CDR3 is TGTGCCAGCAGTTCCCAGGGGGCGCGGGGAAACTATGGCTACACCTTC. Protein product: CASSSQGARGNYGYTF.

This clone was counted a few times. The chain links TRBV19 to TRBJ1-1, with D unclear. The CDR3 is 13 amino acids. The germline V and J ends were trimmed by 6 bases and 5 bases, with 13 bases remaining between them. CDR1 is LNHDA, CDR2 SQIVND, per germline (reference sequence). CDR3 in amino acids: CASSRIMGTEAFF. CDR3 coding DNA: TGTGCCAGTAGCCGCATCATGGGAACTGAAGCTTTCTTT. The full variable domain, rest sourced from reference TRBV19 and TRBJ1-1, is DGGITQSPKYLFRKEGQNVTLSCEQNLNHDAMYWYRQDPGQGLRLIYYSQIVNDFQKGDIAEGYSVSREKKESFPLTVTSAQKNPTAFYLCASSRIMGTEAFFGQGTRLTVV.

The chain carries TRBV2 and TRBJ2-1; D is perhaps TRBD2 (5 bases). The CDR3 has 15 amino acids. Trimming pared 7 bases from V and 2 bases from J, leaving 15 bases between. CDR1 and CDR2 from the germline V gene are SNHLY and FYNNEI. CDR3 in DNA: TGTGCCAGCATCATGGCCAGCGGAGCCTACAATGAGCAGTTCTTC. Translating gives CASIMASGAYNEQFF.

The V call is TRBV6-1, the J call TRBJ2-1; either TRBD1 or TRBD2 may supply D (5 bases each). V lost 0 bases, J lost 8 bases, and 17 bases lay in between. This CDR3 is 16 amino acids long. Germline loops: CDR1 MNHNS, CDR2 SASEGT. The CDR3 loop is CASSEALPSQGYEQFF. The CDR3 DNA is TGTGCCAGCAGTGAAGCGCTGCCTAGCCAGGGCTATGAGCAGTTCTTC.

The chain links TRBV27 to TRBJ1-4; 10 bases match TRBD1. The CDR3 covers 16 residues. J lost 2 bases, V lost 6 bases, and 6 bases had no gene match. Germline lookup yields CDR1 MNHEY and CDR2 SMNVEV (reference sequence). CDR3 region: CASSRDRGFTNEKLFF. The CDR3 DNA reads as TGTGCCAGCAGCCGGGACAGGGGTTTCACTAATGAAAAACTGTTTTTT.

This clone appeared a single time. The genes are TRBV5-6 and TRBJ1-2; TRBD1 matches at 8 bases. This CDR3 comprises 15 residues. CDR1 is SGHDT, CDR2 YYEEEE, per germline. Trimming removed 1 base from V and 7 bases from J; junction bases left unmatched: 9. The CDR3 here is CASSLYQGAVVGYTF. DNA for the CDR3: TGTGCCAGCAGCTTGTATCAGGGGGCCGTTGTTGGCTACACCTTC. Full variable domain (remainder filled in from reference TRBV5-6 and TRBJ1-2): DAGVTQSPTHLIKTRGQQVTLRCSPKSGHDTVSWYQQALGQGPQFIFQYYEEEERQRGNFPDRFSGHQFPNYSSELNVNALLLGDSALYLCASSLYQGAVVGYTFGSGTRLTVV.

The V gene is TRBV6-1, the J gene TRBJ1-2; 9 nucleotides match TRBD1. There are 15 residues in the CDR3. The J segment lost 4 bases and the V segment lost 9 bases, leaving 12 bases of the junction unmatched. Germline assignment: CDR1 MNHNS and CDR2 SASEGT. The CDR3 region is CASQTGQGIAYGYTF. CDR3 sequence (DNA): TGTGCCAGTCAAACCGGACAGGGGATTGCCTATGGCTACACCTTC.

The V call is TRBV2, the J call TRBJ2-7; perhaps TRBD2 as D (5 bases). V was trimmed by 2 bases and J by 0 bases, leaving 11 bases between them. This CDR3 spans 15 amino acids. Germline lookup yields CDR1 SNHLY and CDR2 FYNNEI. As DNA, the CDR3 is TGTGCCAGCAGTGAATGGCGGGTAAACTCCTACGAGCAGTACTTC. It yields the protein CASSEWRVNSYEQYF. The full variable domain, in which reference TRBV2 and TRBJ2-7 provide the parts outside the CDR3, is EPEVTQTPSHQVTQMGQEVILRCVPISNHLYFYWYRQILGQKVEFLVSFYNNEISEKSEIFDDQFSVERPDGSNFTLKIRSTKLEDSAMYFCASSEWRVNSYEQYFGPGTRLTVT.

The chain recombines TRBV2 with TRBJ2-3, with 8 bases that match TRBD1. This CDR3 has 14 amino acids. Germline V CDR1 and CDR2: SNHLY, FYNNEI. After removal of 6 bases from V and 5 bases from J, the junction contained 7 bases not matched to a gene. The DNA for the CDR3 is TGTGCCAGCAGAACCACAGGGGGGAGAGATACGCAGTATTTT. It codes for CASRTTGGRDTQYF.

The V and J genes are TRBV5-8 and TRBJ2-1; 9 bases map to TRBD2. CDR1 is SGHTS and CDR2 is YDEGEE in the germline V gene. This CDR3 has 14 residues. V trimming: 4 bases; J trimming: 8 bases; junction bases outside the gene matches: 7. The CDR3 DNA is TGTGCCAGCAGCCACGGACTAGCGAGGGATGAGCAGTTCTTC. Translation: CASSHGLARDEQFF.

CDR3 sequence (DNA): TGTGCCAGCAGCCCTCCAGCGGGATCCTACGAGCAGTACTTC. Encoded protein: CASSPPAGSYEQYF. V usage is TRBV9 and J usage is TRBJ2-7, with TRBD2 matching over 7 bases. The germline V gene encodes CDR1 SGDLS and CDR2 YYNGEE. Trimming at V came to 4 bases and at J to 1 base, leaving 5 bases not matched to a gene. CDR3 length: 14 residues.

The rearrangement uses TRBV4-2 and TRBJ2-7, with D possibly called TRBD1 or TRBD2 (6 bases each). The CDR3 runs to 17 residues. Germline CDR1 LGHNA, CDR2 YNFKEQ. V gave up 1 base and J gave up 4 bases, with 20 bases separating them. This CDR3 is CASSQVGGSQAGYEQYF. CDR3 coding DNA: TGTGCCAGCAGCCAAGTCGGGGGCTCCCAAGCCGGTTACGAGCAGTACTTC.

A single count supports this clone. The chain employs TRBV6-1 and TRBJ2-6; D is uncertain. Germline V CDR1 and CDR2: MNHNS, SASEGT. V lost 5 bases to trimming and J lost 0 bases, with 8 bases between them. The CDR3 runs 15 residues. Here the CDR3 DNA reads TGTGCCAGCAGTCAGAGCGACTCTGGGGCCAACGTCCTGACTTTC. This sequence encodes CASSQSDSGANVLTF.

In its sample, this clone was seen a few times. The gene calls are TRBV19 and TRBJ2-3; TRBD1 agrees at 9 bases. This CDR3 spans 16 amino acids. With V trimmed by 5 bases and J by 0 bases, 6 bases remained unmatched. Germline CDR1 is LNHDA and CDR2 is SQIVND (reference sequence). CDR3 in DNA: TGTGCCAGTAGTCTCGACAGGGGGGCGAGCACAGATACGCAGTATTTT. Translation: CASSLDRGASTDTQYF.

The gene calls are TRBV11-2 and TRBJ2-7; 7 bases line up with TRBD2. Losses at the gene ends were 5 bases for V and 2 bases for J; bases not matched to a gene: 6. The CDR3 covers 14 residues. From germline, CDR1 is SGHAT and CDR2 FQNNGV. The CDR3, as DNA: TGTGCCAGCAGCACGACTAGCAGACCCTACGAGCAGTACTTC. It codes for CASSTTSRPYEQYF.

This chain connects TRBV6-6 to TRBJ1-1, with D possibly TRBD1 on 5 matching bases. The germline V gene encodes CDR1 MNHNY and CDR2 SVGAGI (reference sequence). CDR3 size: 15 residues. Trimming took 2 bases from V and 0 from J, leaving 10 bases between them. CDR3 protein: CASSYNGDVNTEAFF. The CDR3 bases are TGTGCCAGCAGTTACAATGGGGACGTGAACACTGAAGCTTTCTTT.